What follows are 9 T cell receptor beta chains derived from one specimen sequenced in a study of T cell responses to AZD1222 COVID-19 vaccine. Some clones are missing from TCRdb's copy, which holds only in-frame ones; the method was immunoSEQ multiplex PCR. The sample shows roughly 100,000 clones, about 90% of them seen only once. The sample consisted of peripheral blood, taken on day 0 of AZD1222 vaccination. Every receptor here comes from an adult in good health.

V gene TRBV2 combines with J gene TRBJ2-3; 9 positions agree with TRBD2. Germline CDR1 SNHLY, CDR2 FYNNEI. V was clipped by 7 bases and J by 4 bases; unmatched bases: 9. The CDR3 is 15 amino acids. The CDR3 DNA sequence: TGTGCCAGCACGGCGGGAGGGGGTAGGTCAGATACGCAGTATTTT. Translating gives CASTAGGGRSDTQYF.

The chain is built from TRBV12-3 or TRBV12-4 and TRBJ2-2; D is unresolved. V was shortened by 5 bases and J by 1 base, with 5 bases between the two germline ends. The CDR3 spans 13 residues. The CDR3 nucleotides read TGTGCCAGCAGTCACCGGAACACCGGGGAGCTGTTTTTT. This gives the protein CASSHRNTGELFF.

The genes are TRBV19 and TRBJ1-6; tentative D call: TRBD1 (5 bases). This CDR3 is built from 12 residues. V was clipped by 3 bases and J by 10 bases, with 7 bases between them. Germline V CDR1 and CDR2: LNHDA, SQIVND (reference sequence). CDR3 protein: CASSMGRSPLHF. The CDR3 bases are TGTGCCAGTAGTATGGGGCGATCACCCCTCCACTTT.

This clone was counted only a few times. The chain uses TRBV3-1 (or the pseudogene TRBV3-2) and TRBJ1-6; D gene unclear. From germline, CDR1 is LGHDT and CDR2 YNNKEL (reference sequence). There are 13 residues in the CDR3. The V gene lost 0 bases and the J gene lost 7 bases, with 4 bases spanning the gap. CDR3 sequence (DNA): TGTGCCAGCAGCCAAGATCCGAATTCACCCCTCCACTTT. As protein: CASSQDPNSPLHF.

The chain carries TRBV5-6 and TRBJ2-7; D not resolved. This CDR3 region has 15 residues. Germline V gene data show CDR1 as SGHDT and CDR2 as YYEEEE. Trimming removed 0 bases from V and 4 bases from J, with 14 bases in between. CDR3 sequence: CASSLASTTPYEQYF. CDR3 nucleotides: TGTGCCAGCAGCTTGGCCAGCACCACCCCTTACGAGCAGTACTTC. Full variable domain (outside the CDR3, taken from reference TRBV5-6 and TRBJ2-7): DAGVTQSPTHLIKTRGQQVTLRCSPKSGHDTVSWYQQALGQGPQFIFQYYEEEERQRGNFPDRFSGHQFPNYSSELNVNALLLGDSALYLCASSLASTTPYEQYFGPGTRLTVT.

The count of this clone is one. The chain couples TRBV6-2 or TRBV6-3 to TRBJ2-7; 8 nucleotides align to TRBD1. The ends lost 5 bases at V and 1 base at J; junction bases unmatched: 1. This CDR3 has 13 residues. In germline, CDR1 is MNHEY, CDR2 SVGEGT. For the CDR3, the DNA is TGTGCCAGCAGTCGACAGGGGTCCTACGAGCAGTACTTC. It is translated as CASSRQGSYEQYF.

CDR3 sequence reads: CASSIDTAGGKGEQYF. CDR3 DNA: TGTGCCAGTAGTATAGATACGGCGGGAGGAAAAGGCGAGCAGTACTTC. The V gene is TRBV19, the J gene TRBJ2-7, with 8 bases that match TRBD2. Germline V gene lookup returns CDR1 LNHDA and CDR2 SQIVND (reference sequence). The CDR3 is 16 amino acids. Trimming removed 0 bases from V and 6 bases from J; junction bases left unmatched: 10.

This sequence joins TRBV30 and TRBJ2-5; a weak D match, TRBD2 (6 bases). The V end lost 5 bases, the J end lost 3 bases, and 16 bases lay between the germline ends. Germline loops: CDR1 GTSNPN, CDR2 SVGIG (reference sequence). The CDR3 is made up of 14 amino acids. CDR3: CAWEASGRKETQYF. The CDR3 DNA is TGTGCCTGGGAGGCATCCGGGAGAAAAGAGACCCAGTACTTC.

This rearrangement joins TRBV20-1 to TRBJ2-5; D is ambiguous. V dropped 1 base and J dropped 5 bases, with 5 bases sitting between them. The length of the CDR3 is 11 residues. Germline V gene data show CDR1 as DFQATT and CDR2 as SNEGSKA (reference sequence). DNA for the CDR3: TGCAGTGCTAGAGTCGGTGAGACCCAGTACTTC. Its protein is CSARVGETQYF.